This is a list of T cell receptor beta chains from one sample in a study of T cell responses to AZD1222 COVID-19 vaccine. TCRdb's copy holds only in-frame clones and misses some; the assay was immunoSEQ multiplex PCR. The profile shows more than 95,000 clones, about 89% of them singletons. The sequencing here drew on peripheral blood, taken 28 days after the second AZD1222 dose. Receptor source: an adult who received the AZD1222 COVID-19 vaccine. CDR3s include the opening cysteine and the closing phenylalanine or tryptophan. The D gene is left open where the match is weak. Only some rows state a clone size, as once, few, many or a class for expanded clones.

j_gene: TRBJ2-1
d_gene: -
len: 16
v_gene: TRBV5-5
abundance: once
CDR3nt: TGTGCCAGCGGACAACGGCAAGCCAGCTCCTACAATGAGCAGTTCTTC
CDR3aa: CASGQRQASSYNEQFF

j_gene: TRBJ2-1
d_gene: TRBD1
len: 16
v_gene: TRBV19
abundance: once
CDR3nt: TGTGCCAGTAGTGTAGGTACAGGGGGCGGCCACAATGAGCAGTTCTTC
CDR3aa: CASSVGTGGGHNEQFF

j_gene: TRBJ2-3
d_gene: TRBD2
len: 16
v_gene: TRBV5-8
abundance: -
CDR3nt: TGTGCCAGCAGCCCCGAACGGGCGGGAGAGGTAGATACGCAGTATTTT
CDR3aa: CASSPERAGEVDTQYF

j_gene: TRBJ1-2
d_gene: -
len: 16
v_gene: TRBV11-3
abundance: -
CDR3nt: TGTGCCAGCAGCTTAGAAGGGCGGGGATCCAACTATGGCTACACCTTC
CDR3aa: CASSLEGRGSNYGYTF

j_gene: TRBJ1-2
d_gene: TRBD1
len: 15
v_gene: TRBV3-1/TRBV3-2
abundance: -
CDR3nt: TGTGCCAGCAGCCATCCCCGGACAGGGGGTCGCGGCTACACCTTC
CDR3aa: CASSHPRTGGRGYTF

j_gene: TRBJ1-6
d_gene: -
len: 14
v_gene: TRBV6-6
abundance: -
CDR3nt: TGTGCCAGCAGTTCAGGGAATCTGGGTGAGCCCCTCCACTTT
CDR3aa: CASSSGNLGEPLHF

j_gene: TRBJ2-1
d_gene: -
len: 17
v_gene: TRBV21-1
abundance: -
CDR3nt: TGTGCCAGCAGCCCACCCGGGCTAGCGTGCTCCTACAATGAGCAGTTCTTC
CDR3aa: CASSPPGLACSYNEQFF

j_gene: TRBJ1-1
d_gene: -
len: 17
v_gene: TRBV5-1
abundance: -
CDR3nt: TGCGCCAGCAGCACAGGGACTCTCGGGGCAGGAAACACTGAAGCTTTCTTT
CDR3aa: CASSTGTLGAGNTEAFF

j_gene: TRBJ1-5
d_gene: TRBD1
len: 15
v_gene: TRBV2
abundance: -
CDR3nt: TGTGCCAGCAGACCGGGACAGGGGGCGTCCCAGCCCCAGCATTTT
CDR3aa: CASRPGQGASQPQHF

j_gene: TRBJ2-1
d_gene: TRBD2
len: 16
v_gene: TRBV6-5
abundance: -
CDR3nt: TGTGCCAGCAGTTACGCGCGGGGGGGGAGGAACAATGAGCAGTTCTTC
CDR3aa: CASSYARGGRNNEQFF

j_gene: TRBJ1-5
d_gene: -
len: 13
v_gene: TRBV27
abundance: once
CDR3nt: TGTGCCAGCAGCCTGAACGGGATTCAGCCCCAGCATTTT
CDR3aa: CASSLNGIQPQHF

j_gene: TRBJ2-3
d_gene: TRBD2
len: 16
v_gene: TRBV9
abundance: -
CDR3nt: TGTGCCAGCAGCTTACAAGCGGGACCCCCGACGGATACGCAGTATTTT
CDR3aa: CASSLQAGPPTDTQYF

j_gene: TRBJ1-1
d_gene: TRBD1
len: 13
v_gene: TRBV30
abundance: few
CDR3nt: TGTGCCTGGCAGGGACAGGAATACACTGAAGCTTTCTTT
CDR3aa: CAWQGQEYTEAFF

j_gene: TRBJ2-7
d_gene: TRBD1
len: 16
v_gene: TRBV6-2/TRBV6-3
abundance: -
CDR3nt: TGTGCCAGCAGTTATGTCCCGGGACAGGCCTCCTACGAGCAGTACTTC
CDR3aa: CASSYVPGQASYEQYF

j_gene: TRBJ1-1
d_gene: -
len: 14
v_gene: TRBV6-5
abundance: -
CDR3nt: TGTGCCAGCACACCGACACTAGGGAACACTGAAGCTTTCTTT
CDR3aa: CASTPTLGNTEAFF

j_gene: TRBJ1-1
d_gene: -
len: 14
v_gene: TRBV5-4
abundance: -
CDR3nt: TGTGCCAGCAGCAGGGAGCCTATGAACACTGAAGCTTTCTTT
CDR3aa: CASSREPMNTEAFF

j_gene: TRBJ2-7
d_gene: TRBD1
len: 12
v_gene: TRBV7-2
abundance: -
CDR3nt: TGTGCCAGCACCCGACAGGGCTACGAGCAGTACTTC
CDR3aa: CASTRQGYEQYF

j_gene: TRBJ2-7
d_gene: -
len: 13
v_gene: TRBV18
abundance: -
CDR3nt: TGTGCCAGCTCACCACAGAGCTCCTACGAGCAGTACTTC
CDR3aa: CASSPQSSYEQYF

j_gene: TRBJ1-5
d_gene: -
len: 15
v_gene: TRBV28
abundance: -
CDR3nt: TGTGCCAGCAGTATCGGGGATAGAAGCAATCAGCCCCAGCATTTT
CDR3aa: CASSIGDRSNQPQHF

j_gene: TRBJ2-7
d_gene: -
len: 17
v_gene: TRBV6-4
abundance: -
CDR3nt: TGTGCCAGCAGTGGCTCTTTGGTGGGGAGCGCGGCAGGTTGGCAGTACTTC
CDR3aa: CASSGSLVGSAAGWQYF

j_gene: TRBJ2-7
d_gene: -
len: 14
v_gene: TRBV3-1/TRBV3-2
abundance: -
CDR3nt: TGTGCCAGCAGCCAAGAAGGTGTTACCTACGAGCAGTACTTC
CDR3aa: CASSQEGVTYEQYF

j_gene: TRBJ1-2
d_gene: -
len: 12
v_gene: TRBV6-6
abundance: -
CDR3nt: TGTGCCAGCAGTTGGGGTGTCTATGGCTACACCTTC
CDR3aa: CASSWGVYGYTF

j_gene: TRBJ2-5
d_gene: -
len: 12
v_gene: TRBV5-3
abundance: -
CDR3nt: TGTGCCAGAAGACGTCCGAAAGAGACCCAGTACTTC
CDR3aa: CARRRPKETQYF

j_gene: TRBJ2-7
d_gene: TRBD2
len: 16
v_gene: TRBV4-1
abundance: -
CDR3nt: TGCGCCAGCAGCCCCAAAGGAGCGGGAGCTACCTACGAGCAGTACTTC
CDR3aa: CASSPKGAGATYEQYF

j_gene: TRBJ2-4
d_gene: -
len: 13
v_gene: TRBV30
abundance: -
CDR3nt: TGTGCCTGGAGTACGGTGGGACGCGGCATTCAGTACTTC
CDR3aa: CAWSTVGRGIQYF

j_gene: TRBJ2-5
d_gene: TRBD2
len: 14
v_gene: TRBV19
abundance: -
CDR3nt: TGTGCCAGTAGTTTAGGCGGGGGGAGAGAGACCCAGTACTTC
CDR3aa: CASSLGGGRETQYF

j_gene: TRBJ1-1
d_gene: TRBD1
len: 18
v_gene: TRBV20-1
abundance: once
CDR3nt: TGCAGTGCTAGTCCATTTAGGGGACAGGGACGGATGAACACTGAAGCTTTCTTT
CDR3aa: CSASPFRGQGRMNTEAFF

j_gene: TRBJ2-5
d_gene: -
len: 13
v_gene: TRBV7-2
abundance: few
CDR3nt: TGTGCCAGCAAGCGGCGGATCCAAGAGACCCAGTACTTC
CDR3aa: CASKRRIQETQYF

j_gene: TRBJ1-1
d_gene: TRBD1
len: 17
v_gene: TRBV4-2
abundance: -
CDR3nt: TGTGCCAGCACCAAAAGACAGGGGGCGGCGATCGGGACTGAAGCTTTCTTT
CDR3aa: CASTKRQGAAIGTEAFF

j_gene: TRBJ1-6
d_gene: -
len: 14
v_gene: TRBV30
abundance: -
CDR3nt: TGTGCCTGGAAGGCCCGACCGCGGGATTCACCCCTCCACTTT
CDR3aa: CAWKARPRDSPLHF

j_gene: TRBJ2-3
d_gene: TRBD2
len: 18
v_gene: TRBV2
abundance: -
CDR3nt: TGTGCCAGCATCCCCGGGTGGGCTAGCGGGGGGGGCACAGATACGCAGTATTTT
CDR3aa: CASIPGWASGGGTDTQYF

j_gene: TRBJ2-2
d_gene: -
len: 13
v_gene: TRBV7-2
abundance: -
CDR3nt: TGTGCCAGCAGCTTAAAATTTACCGGGGAGCTGTTTTTT
CDR3aa: CASSLKFTGELFF